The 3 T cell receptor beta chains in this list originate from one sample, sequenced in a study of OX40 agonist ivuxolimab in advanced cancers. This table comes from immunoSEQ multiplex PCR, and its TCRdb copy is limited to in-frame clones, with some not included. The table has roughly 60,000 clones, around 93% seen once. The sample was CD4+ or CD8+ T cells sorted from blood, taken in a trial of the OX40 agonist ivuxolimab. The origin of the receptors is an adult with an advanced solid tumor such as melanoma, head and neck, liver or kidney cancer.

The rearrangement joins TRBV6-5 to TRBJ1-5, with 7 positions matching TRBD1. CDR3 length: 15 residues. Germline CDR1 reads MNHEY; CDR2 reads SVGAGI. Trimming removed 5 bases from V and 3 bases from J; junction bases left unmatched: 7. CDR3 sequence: CASSPTGRSNQPQHF. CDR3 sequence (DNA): TGTGCCAGCAGTCCGACAGGGCGATCCAATCAGCCCCAGCATTTT.

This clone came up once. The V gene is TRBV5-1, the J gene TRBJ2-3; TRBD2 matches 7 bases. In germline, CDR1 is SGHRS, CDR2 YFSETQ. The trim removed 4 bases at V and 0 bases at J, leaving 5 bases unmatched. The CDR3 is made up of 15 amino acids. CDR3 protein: CASSVGGSSTDTQYF. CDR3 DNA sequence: TGCGCCAGCAGCGTCGGGGGGTCCAGCACAGATACGCAGTATTTT.

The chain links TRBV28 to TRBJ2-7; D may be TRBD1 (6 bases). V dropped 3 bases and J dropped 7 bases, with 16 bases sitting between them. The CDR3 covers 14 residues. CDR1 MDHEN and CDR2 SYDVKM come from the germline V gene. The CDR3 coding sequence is TGTGCCAGCAGTTTTGGACAGCTAAGGACGGAGCAGTACTTC. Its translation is CASSFGQLRTEQYF.